This TCR beta chain was found in a study of OX40 agonist ivuxolimab in advanced cancers. Across the whole study: Patients were dosed intravenously with ivuxolimab at 0.01 to 10 mg/kg every 2 weeks.

This clone was found once. The antigen is undetermined. Germline CDR1 is SGHDT and CDR2 is YYEEEE. The CDR3 runs 13 residues. V lost 7 bases, J lost 8 bases, and 15 bases lay in between. Measured with immunoSEQ multiplex PCR; TCRdb has only the in-frame clones, and not every one. The sample yields around 120,000 clones, 80% to 90% seen once. Study-wide points: Clonal expansion was among the lowest in partial responders at 0.1-3.0 mg/kg, especially CD8+.

Sample: CD4+ or CD8+ T cells sorted from blood, taken in a trial of the OX40 agonist ivuxolimab. The chain couples TRBV5-6 to TRBJ1-4, with no clear D. This sequence was found in an adult with an advanced solid tumor such as melanoma, head and neck, liver or kidney cancer. The CDR3 sequence is CASGRVMNEKLFF. CDR3 nucleotide sequence: TGTGCCAGCGGACGTGTTATGAACGAAAAACTGTTTTTT.